The T cell receptor beta chain described here comes from a study of identical twins. Only a few counts were recorded for this clonotype. Antigen specificity is unknown. Carrying unique molecular identifiers, the cDNA also gained a universal primer site through template switching. TCRdb reprocessed the 5' RACE reads with MiXCR, giving one entry per CDR3 protein. The table includes about 200,000 distinct CDR3 sequences, around a tenth detected once. The V end was cut by 0 bases, the J end by 1 base, with 13 bases between. This CDR3 contains 17 residues. CDR1 and CDR2 (germline): SGHTA, FQGNSA. Points from the study as a whole: Findings came from cross-sectional statistics, without long-term follow-up of donors.

What was sequenced was memory (CD45RO+) T cells sorted from blood. This chain joins TRBV7-2 and TRBJ2-4; D unclear. The clonotype originates from a woman younger than 30 in good health. Here the CDR3 reads CASSLAGLGRAKNIQYF. CDR3 sequence (DNA): TGTGCCAGCAGCTTAGCGGGTTTAGGTCGTGCCAAAAACATTCAGTACTTC.